This T cell receptor (beta chain) was profiled in a study of shared clonotypes between healthy human individuals. It was across several immunoSEQ plates that each subset's genomic DNA was evenly split. In the study's own analysis: From ImmunoSEQ came sequences covering only the junction and carrying no quality scores, so filtering differed. Only in-frame clones appear in the TCRdb table, and some are missing; sequencing was by immunoSEQ multiplex PCR. V, J and clone size were drawn from that table, and D and trimming were deduced from the DNA. The profile shows about 2.1 million clones, roughly 93% of them singletons. Trimming removed 0 bases from V and 0 bases from J, with 12 bases in between. Per germline, CDR1 GTSNPN and CDR2 SVGIG (reference sequence). This CDR3 region has 16 residues. Regarding this clone: As yet, its antigen is unknown.

Study results and caveats: Of the naive CD4 clonotypes, around 4.7% were shared across a handful of donors. The authors expected sequencing depth to affect clonotype sharing among donors.

In the naive CD8 group, cells lacked CD45RO and were positively selected for CCR7, so terminally differentiated effector memory CD45RA+ cells were left out. Sequencing used naive CD8+ T cells from PBMCs. The chain recombines TRBV30 with TRBJ2-4; D is unresolved. This clonotype was obtained from a man younger than 30 in good health. Some clones in this sample may be carry-over from other donors' samples. The DNA for the CDR3 is TGTGCCTGGAGTGTAAAAGTCCTGGTAGCCAAAAACATTCAGTACTTC. It is translated as CAWSVKVLVAKNIQYF. Looking up the rest from reference TRBV30 and TRBJ2-4 gives the full variable domain: SQTIHQWPATLVQPVGSPLSLECTVEGTSNPNLYWYRQAAGRGLQLLFYSVGIGQISSEVPQNLSASRPQDRQFILSSKKLLLSDSGFYLCAWSVKVLVAKNIQYFGAGTRLSVL.